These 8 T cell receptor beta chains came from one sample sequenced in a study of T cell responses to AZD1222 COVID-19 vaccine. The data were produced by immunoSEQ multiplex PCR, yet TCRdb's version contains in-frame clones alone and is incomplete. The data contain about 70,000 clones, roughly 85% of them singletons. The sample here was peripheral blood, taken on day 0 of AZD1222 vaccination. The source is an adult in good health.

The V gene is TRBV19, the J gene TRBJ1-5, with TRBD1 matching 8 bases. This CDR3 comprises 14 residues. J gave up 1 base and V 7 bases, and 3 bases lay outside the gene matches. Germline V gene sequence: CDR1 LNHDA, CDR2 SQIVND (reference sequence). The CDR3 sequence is CASNRGISNQPQHF. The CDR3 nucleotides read TGTGCCAGTAACAGGGGGATAAGCAATCAGCCCCAGCATTTT.

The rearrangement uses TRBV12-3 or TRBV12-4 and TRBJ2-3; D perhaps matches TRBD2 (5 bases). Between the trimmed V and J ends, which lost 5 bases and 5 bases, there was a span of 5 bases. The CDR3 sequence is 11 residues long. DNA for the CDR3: TGTGCCAGCAGTAGCGGAGATACGCAGTATTTT. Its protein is CASSSGDTQYF.

The CDR3, as DNA: TGTGCCAGCAGCCAAAGACACAGGGATACTGAAGCTTTCTTT. Amino acid sequence: CASSQRHRDTEAFF. The chain has TRBV11-3 and TRBJ1-1, with D tentatively TRBD1 (6 bases). The CDR3 spans 14 residues. Germline V lookup: CDR1 SGHNT, CDR2 YENEEA. V was clipped by 5 bases and J by 5 bases, with 15 bases between them.

CDR3 sequence (DNA): TGTGCCAGCAGCGGGGACAGGGGATATAATTCACCCCTCCACTTT. Amino acid sequence: CASSGDRGYNSPLHF. The chain links TRBV7-8 to TRBJ1-6; 10 bases agree with TRBD1. V lost 5 bases to trimming and J lost 4 bases; unmatched junction nucleotides: 2. The CDR3 consists of 15 residues. CDR1 SGHVS and CDR2 FQNEAQ come from the germline V gene.

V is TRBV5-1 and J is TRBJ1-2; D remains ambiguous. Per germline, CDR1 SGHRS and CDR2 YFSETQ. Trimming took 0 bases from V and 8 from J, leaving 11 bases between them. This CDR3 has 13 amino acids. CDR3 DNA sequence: TGCGCCAGCAGCTTGGAGGCATTAGGGGGCTACACCTTC. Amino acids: CASSLEALGGYTF.

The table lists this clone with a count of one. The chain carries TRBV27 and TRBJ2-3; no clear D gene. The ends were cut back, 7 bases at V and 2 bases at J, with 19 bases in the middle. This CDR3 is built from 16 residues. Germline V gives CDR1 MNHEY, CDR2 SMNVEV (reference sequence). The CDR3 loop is CASNPTSAGFTDTQYF. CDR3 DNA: TGTGCCAGCAATCCCACTTCGGCTGGGTTCACAGATACGCAGTATTTT.

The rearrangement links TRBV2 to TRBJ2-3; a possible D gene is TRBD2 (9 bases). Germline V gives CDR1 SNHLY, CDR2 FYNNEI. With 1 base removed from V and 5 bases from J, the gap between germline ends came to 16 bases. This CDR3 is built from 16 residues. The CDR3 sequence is CASSEEAGGTGDTQYF. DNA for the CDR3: TGTGCCAGCAGTGAAGAGGCGGGGGGGACAGGAGATACGCAGTATTTT.

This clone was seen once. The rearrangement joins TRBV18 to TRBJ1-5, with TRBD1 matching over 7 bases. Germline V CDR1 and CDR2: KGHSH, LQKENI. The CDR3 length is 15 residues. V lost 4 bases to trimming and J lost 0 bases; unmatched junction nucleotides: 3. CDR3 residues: CASSLGQISNQPQHF. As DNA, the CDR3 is TGTGCCAGCTCACTGGGACAGATTAGCAATCAGCCCCAGCATTTT.